This T cell receptor beta chain emerged from a study of T cell changes during pregnancy in multiple sclerosis. Clones were sequenced by immunoSEQ multiplex PCR, and TCRdb holds only the in-frame ones, with some missing. This sample has over 35,000 clones, with 90% found just once. In germline, CDR1 is LNHDA, CDR2 SQIVND (reference sequence). J was trimmed by 2 bases and V by 5 bases; bases with no gene match: 7. The CDR3 contains 15 residues. The chain uses TRBV19 and TRBJ2-7, with 9 bases lining up with TRBD2. The clonotype was recovered from a female donor with multiple sclerosis, enrolled in a pregnancy study. The source was CD8+ T cells from peripheral blood mononuclear cells, collected in the first trimester of pregnancy. The CDR3 sequence is CASSASGRSTYEQYF. In nucleotides, the CDR3 is TGTGCCAGTAGTGCAAGCGGGAGGTCTACCTACGAGCAGTACTTC.